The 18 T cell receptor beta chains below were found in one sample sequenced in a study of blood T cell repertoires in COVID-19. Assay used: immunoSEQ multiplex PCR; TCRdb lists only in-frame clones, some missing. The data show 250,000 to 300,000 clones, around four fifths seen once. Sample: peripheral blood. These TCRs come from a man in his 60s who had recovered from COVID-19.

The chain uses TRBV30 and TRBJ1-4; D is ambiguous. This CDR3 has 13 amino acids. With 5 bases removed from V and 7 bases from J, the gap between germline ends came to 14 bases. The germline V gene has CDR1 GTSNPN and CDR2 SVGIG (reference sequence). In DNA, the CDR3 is TGTGCCTGGCAACATAACCTTCGTGAAAAACTGTTTTTT. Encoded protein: CAWQHNLREKLFF. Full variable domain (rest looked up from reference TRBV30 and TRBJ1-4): SQTIHQWPATLVQPVGSPLSLECTVEGTSNPNLYWYRQAAGRGLQLLFYSVGIGQISSEVPQNLSASRPQDRQFILSSKKLLLSDSGFYLCAWQHNLREKLFFGSGTQLSVL.

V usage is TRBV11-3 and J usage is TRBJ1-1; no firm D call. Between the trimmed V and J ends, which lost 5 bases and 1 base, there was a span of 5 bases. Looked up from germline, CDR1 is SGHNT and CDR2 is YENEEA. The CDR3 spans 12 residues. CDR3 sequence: CASSRGNTEAFF. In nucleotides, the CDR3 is TGTGCCAGCAGCCGGGGGAACACTGAAGCTTTCTTT. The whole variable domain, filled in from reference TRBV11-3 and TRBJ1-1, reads EAGVVQSPRYKIIEKKQPVAFWCNPISGHNTLYWYLQNLGQGPELLIRYENEEAVDDSQLPKDRFSAERLKGVDSTLKIQPAELGDSAVYLCASSRGNTEAFFGQGTRLTVV.

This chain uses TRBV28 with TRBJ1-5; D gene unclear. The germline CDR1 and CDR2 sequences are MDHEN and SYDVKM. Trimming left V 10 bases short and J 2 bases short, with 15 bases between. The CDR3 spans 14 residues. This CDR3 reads CATLSPTGNQPQHF. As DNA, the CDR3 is TGTGCCACTCTGTCCCCAACAGGCAATCAGCCCCAGCATTTT.

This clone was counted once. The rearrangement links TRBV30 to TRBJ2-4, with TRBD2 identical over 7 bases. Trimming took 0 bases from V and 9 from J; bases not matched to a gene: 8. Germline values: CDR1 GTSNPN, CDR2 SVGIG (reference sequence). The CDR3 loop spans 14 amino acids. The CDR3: CAWSVLAGVGIQYF. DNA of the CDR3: TGTGCCTGGAGTGTACTCGCGGGAGTTGGCATTCAGTACTTC. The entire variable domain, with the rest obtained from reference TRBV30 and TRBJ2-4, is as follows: SQTIHQWPATLVQPVGSPLSLECTVEGTSNPNLYWYRQAAGRGLQLLFYSVGIGQISSEVPQNLSASRPQDRQFILSSKKLLLSDSGFYLCAWSVLAGVGIQYFGAGTRLSVL.

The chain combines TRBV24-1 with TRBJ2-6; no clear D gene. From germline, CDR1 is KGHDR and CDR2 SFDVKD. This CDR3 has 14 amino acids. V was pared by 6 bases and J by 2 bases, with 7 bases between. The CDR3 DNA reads TGTGCCACCAGTACCTCTACTGGGGCCAACGTCCTGACTTTC. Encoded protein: CATSTSTGANVLTF.

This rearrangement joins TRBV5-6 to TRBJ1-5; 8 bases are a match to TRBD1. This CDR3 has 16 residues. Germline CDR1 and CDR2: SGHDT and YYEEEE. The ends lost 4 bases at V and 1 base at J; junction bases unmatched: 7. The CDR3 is CASSADRGRSNQPQHF. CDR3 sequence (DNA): TGTGCCAGCAGCGCCGACAGGGGTCGAAGCAATCAGCCCCAGCATTTT.

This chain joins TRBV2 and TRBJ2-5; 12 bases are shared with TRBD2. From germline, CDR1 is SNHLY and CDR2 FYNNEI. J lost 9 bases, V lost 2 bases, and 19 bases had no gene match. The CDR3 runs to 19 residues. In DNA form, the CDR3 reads TGTGCCAGCAGTGAAATGGGGCGGACTAGCGGGGTGGGCAAGAGCCCCCAGTACTTC. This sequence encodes CASSEMGRTSGVGKSPQYF. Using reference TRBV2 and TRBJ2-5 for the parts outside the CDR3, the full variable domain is EPEVTQTPSHQVTQMGQEVILRCVPISNHLYFYWYRQILGQKVEFLVSFYNNEISEKSEIFDDQFSVERPDGSNFTLKIRSTKLEDSAMYFCASSEMGRTSGVGKSPQYFGPGTRLLVL.

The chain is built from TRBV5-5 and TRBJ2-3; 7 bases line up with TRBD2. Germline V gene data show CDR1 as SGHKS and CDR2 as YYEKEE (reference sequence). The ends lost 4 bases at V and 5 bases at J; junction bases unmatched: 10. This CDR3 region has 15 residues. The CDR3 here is CASSQLGGGRDTQYF. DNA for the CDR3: TGTGCCAGCAGCCAGTTGGGGGGGGGACGAGATACGCAGTATTTT. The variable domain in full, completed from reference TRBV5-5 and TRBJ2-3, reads DAGVTQSPTHLIKTRGQQVTLRCSPISGHKSVSWYQQVLGQGPQFIFQYYEKEERGRGNFPDRFSARQFPNYSSELNVNALLLGDSALYLCASSQLGGGRDTQYFGPGTRLTVL.

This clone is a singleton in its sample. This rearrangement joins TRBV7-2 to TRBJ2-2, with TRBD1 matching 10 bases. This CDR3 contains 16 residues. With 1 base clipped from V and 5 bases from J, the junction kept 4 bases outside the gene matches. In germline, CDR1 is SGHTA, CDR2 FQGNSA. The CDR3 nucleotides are TGTGCCAGCAGCTTAGACGGGACAGGGGCGACCGGGGAGCTGTTTTTT. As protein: CASSLDGTGATGELFF.

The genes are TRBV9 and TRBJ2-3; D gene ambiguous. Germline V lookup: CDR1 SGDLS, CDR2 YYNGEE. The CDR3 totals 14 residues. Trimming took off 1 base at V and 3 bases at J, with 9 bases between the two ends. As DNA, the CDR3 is TGTGCCAGCAGCGTACTAGGTGGGACAGATACGCAGTATTTT. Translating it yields CASSVLGGTDTQYF.

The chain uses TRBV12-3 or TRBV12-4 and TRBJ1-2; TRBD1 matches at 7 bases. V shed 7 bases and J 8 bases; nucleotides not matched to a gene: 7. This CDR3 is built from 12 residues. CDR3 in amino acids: CASTQNRGGYTF. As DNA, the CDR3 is TGTGCCAGCACTCAAAACAGGGGCGGCTACACCTTC.

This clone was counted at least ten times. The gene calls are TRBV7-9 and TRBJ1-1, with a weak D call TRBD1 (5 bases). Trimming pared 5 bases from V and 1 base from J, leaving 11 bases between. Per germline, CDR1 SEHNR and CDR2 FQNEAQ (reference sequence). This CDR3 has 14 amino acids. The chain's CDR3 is CASSPPGGNTEAFF. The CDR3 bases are TGTGCCAGCAGCCCACCCGGGGGGAACACTGAAGCTTTCTTT.

CDR3 in DNA: TGTGCCAGCAGAAGTAGCCGGGAATCGAACACTGAAGCTTTCTTT. Translating it yields CASRSSRESNTEAFF. This rearrangement joins TRBV6-5 to TRBJ1-1; the D is unclear. CDR3 length equals 15 residues. Trimming removed 6 bases from V and 1 base from J, with 15 bases in between. Germline CDR1 is MNHEY and CDR2 is SVGAGI.

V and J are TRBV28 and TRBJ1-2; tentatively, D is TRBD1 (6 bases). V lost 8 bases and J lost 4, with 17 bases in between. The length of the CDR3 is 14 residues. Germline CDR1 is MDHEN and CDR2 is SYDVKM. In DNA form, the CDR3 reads TGTGCCAGCCGAGAACAGGGCTTGGGCTATGGCTACACCTTC. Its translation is CASREQGLGYGYTF.

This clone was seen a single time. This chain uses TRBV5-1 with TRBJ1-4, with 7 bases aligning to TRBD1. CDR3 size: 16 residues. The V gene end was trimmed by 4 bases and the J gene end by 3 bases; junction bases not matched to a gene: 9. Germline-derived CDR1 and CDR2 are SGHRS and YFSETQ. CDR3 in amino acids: CASSPDGTASNEKLFF. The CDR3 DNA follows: TGCGCCAGCAGCCCGGACGGGACAGCATCTAATGAAAAACTGTTTTTT.

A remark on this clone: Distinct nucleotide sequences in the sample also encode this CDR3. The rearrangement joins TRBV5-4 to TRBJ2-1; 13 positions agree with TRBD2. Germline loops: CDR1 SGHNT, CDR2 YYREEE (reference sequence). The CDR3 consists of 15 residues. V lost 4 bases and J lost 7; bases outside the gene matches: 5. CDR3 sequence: CASSTGTSGNNEQFF. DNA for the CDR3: TGTGCCAGCAGCACAGGGACTAGCGGGAATAATGAGCAGTTCTTC.

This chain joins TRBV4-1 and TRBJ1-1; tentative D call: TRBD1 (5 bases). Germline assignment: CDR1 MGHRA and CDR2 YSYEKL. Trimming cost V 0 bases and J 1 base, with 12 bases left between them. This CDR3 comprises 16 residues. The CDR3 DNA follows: TGCGCCAGCAGCCAAGAAGGGTGGGGCGCGAACACTGAAGCTTTCTTT. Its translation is CASSQEGWGANTEAFF.

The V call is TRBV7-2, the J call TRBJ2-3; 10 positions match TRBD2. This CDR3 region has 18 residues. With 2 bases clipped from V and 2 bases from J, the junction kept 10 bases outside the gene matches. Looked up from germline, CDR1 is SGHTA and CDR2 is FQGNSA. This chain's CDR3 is CASSLWPSGGTFTDTQYF. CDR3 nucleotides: TGTGCCAGCAGCTTATGGCCTAGCGGGGGAACCTTCACAGATACGCAGTATTTT.